These 15 T cell receptor beta chains share one sample of origin, sequenced in a study of CD4 T cells in relation to SARS-CoV-2 and coronaviruses. The unexposed donors gave CD4+ T cells in about 2010-2019, prior to COVID-19. CD4+ T cells were isolated from the cells after around eleven days of culture. Assay: immunoSEQ multiplex PCR; the TCRdb copy retains only in-frame clones and omits some. The sample yields 15,000 to 20,000 clones, around three quarters seen once. Their specific antigens are unknown. Sequencing was carried out using CD4+ T cells from PBMCs, cultured in vitro. These receptors all come from a human donor in good health.

The CDR3 DNA follows: TGCGCCAGCATCGGGACAGGGGGCACAGATACGCAGTATTTT. Its translation is CASIGTGGTDTQYF. The V call is TRBV5-1, the J call TRBJ2-3; 10 bases map to TRBD1. The CDR3 runs 14 residues. V gave up 6 bases and J gave up 1 base; unmatched junction bases: 2. CDR1 SGHRS and CDR2 YFSETQ come from the germline V gene. Full variable domain (missing parts from reference TRBV5-1 and TRBJ2-3): KAGVTQTPRYLIKTRGQQVTLSCSPISGHRSVSWYQQTPGQGLQFLFEYFSETQRNKGNFPGRFSGRQFSNSRSEMNVSTLELGDSALYLCASIGTGGTDTQYFGPGTRLTVL.

The chain is built from TRBV5-5 and TRBJ2-5, with D possibly being TRBD1 (5 bases). This CDR3 comprises 14 residues. Germline assignment: CDR1 SGHKS and CDR2 YYEKEE (reference sequence). V was clipped by 0 bases and J by 0 bases, with 6 bases between them. DNA for the CDR3: TGTGCCAGCAGCTTGGAGGGGAACCAAGAGACCCAGTACTTC. It codes for CASSLEGNQETQYF.

The chain carries TRBV30 and TRBJ1-6; TRBD1 might be the D (6 bases). Germline V gene lookup returns CDR1 GTSNPN and CDR2 SVGIG (reference sequence). V dropped 1 base and J dropped 0 bases, with 10 bases sitting between them. The CDR3 runs to 16 residues. CDR3 bases: TGTGCCTGGAGTGGGGGGCAGTACTCCTATAATTCACCCCTCCACTTT. Translation: CAWSGGQYSYNSPLHF.

This clone occurred once. This chain uses TRBV3-1 (or the pseudogene TRBV3-2) with TRBJ1-2; 10 nucleotides align to TRBD1. The CDR3 consists of 14 residues. V was pared by 7 bases and J by 6 bases, with 8 bases of the junction left unmatched. Germline CDR1 reads LGHDT; CDR2 reads YNNKEL (reference sequence). CDR3 sequence reads: CASTRGQGDNGYTF. As DNA, the CDR3 is TGTGCCAGCACCCGAGGACAGGGGGATAATGGCTACACCTTC.

Only one count was recorded for this clone. The chain is built from TRBV7-2 and TRBJ1-2, with 12 nucleotides matching TRBD1. The germline CDR1 and CDR2 sequences are SGHTA and FQGNSA. Losses at the gene ends were 8 bases for V and 9 bases for J; bases not matched to a gene: 7. The CDR3 has 13 residues. The CDR3 sequence: CASCSGTGGRYTF. In nucleotides, the CDR3 is TGTGCCAGCTGTAGTGGGACAGGGGGCCGCTACACCTTC.

This sequence joins TRBV4-1 and TRBJ2-1; D assignment may be TRBD1 or TRBD2 (5 bases each). Trimming cost V 1 base and J 15 bases, with 19 bases left between them. CDR3 length equals 14 residues. The germline V gene has CDR1 MGHRA and CDR2 YSYEKL. The CDR3 DNA is TGCGCCAGCAGCCAAGTCGGGGCGTTAGGGTTTAGGTTCTTC. This gives the protein CASSQVGALGFRFF.

This clone came up once. The genes are TRBV3-1 (or the pseudogene TRBV3-2) and TRBJ2-5; D is unclear. Trimming took off 3 bases at V and 5 bases at J, with 10 bases between the two ends. Germline-derived CDR1 and CDR2 are LGHDT and YNNKEL (reference sequence). This CDR3 has 13 amino acids. CDR3 bases: TGTGCCAGCAGCCATCCGCTCGAGGAGACCCAGTACTTC. Amino acids: CASSHPLEETQYF.

This rearrangement joins TRBV30 to TRBJ2-7, with 12 bases that match TRBD1. The CDR3 totals 14 residues. The trim removed 4 bases at V and 4 bases at J, leaving 5 bases unmatched. From germline, CDR1 is GTSNPN and CDR2 SVGIG (reference sequence). CDR3 bases: TGTGCCTGGAAAGCGGGACAGGGGGCGTACGAGCAGTACTTC. This gives the protein CAWKAGQGAYEQYF.

Turning to this clone: At one boundary the junction diverges from the germline segment, which might be a read error. This chain joins TRBV11-2 and TRBJ1-1, with D unclear. The CDR3 runs to 14 residues. The germline CDR1 and CDR2 sequences are SGHAT and FQNNGV. This CDR3 is CASSLEYANPEAFF. The CDR3 bases are TGTGCCAGCAGCTTAGAATACGCGAACCCTGAAGCTTTCTTT.

V gene TRBV5-4 combines with J gene TRBJ1-1; D not resolved. In germline, CDR1 is SGHNT, CDR2 YYREEE (reference sequence). V was shortened by 0 bases and J by 0 bases, with 9 bases between the two germline ends. The CDR3 is made up of 15 amino acids. DNA for the CDR3: TGTGCCAGCAGCTTGGCCGGCGGGTTGAACACTGAAGCTTTCTTT. The encoded protein is CASSLAGGLNTEAFF.

The genes are TRBV19 and TRBJ1-1; 9 bases match TRBD1. The CDR3 length is 16 residues. The J segment lost 0 bases and the V segment lost 5 bases, leaving 7 bases of the junction unmatched. The V gene's germline CDR1 is LNHDA and CDR2 SQIVND (reference sequence). The CDR3 DNA reads as TGTGCCAGTAGTTACTCGGACAGGGGCATGAACACTGAAGCTTTCTTT. It yields the protein CASSYSDRGMNTEAFF.

This clone appeared a few times. V usage is TRBV24-1 and J usage is TRBJ2-2, with D hard to call. The CDR3 sequence is 17 residues long. Trimming cost V 4 bases and J 4 bases, with 18 bases left between them. Germline assignment: CDR1 KGHDR and CDR2 SFDVKD. The CDR3 coding sequence is TGTGCCACCAGTGACCCCCTGAATCGACAAGGCACCGGGGAGCTGTTTTTT. Its translation: CATSDPLNRQGTGELFF.

This chain joins TRBV7-9 and TRBJ2-7; TRBD2 matches at 7 bases. Germline V lookup: CDR1 SEHNR, CDR2 FQNEAQ (reference sequence). The V and J ends lost 4 bases and 2 bases, in that order; junction bases with no gene match: 20. The CDR3 length is 19 residues. The CDR3 region has the DNA TGTGCCAGCAGCTCCCCCCCTTCACTTTCGGGCGGGAGCCCCTACGAGCAGTACTTC. This gives the protein CASSSPPSLSGGSPYEQYF.

This chain uses TRBV28 with TRBJ1-1; perhaps TRBD1 as D (6 bases). V was trimmed by 8 bases and J by 2 bases, leaving 15 bases between them. Germline assignment: CDR1 MDHEN and CDR2 SYDVKM. CDR3 length: 14 amino acids. The CDR3 region is CASYLMTGNTEAFF. CDR3 bases: TGTGCCAGCTACCTGATGACAGGCAACACTGAAGCTTTCTTT.

V is TRBV19 and J is TRBJ1-1, with D unclear. CDR3 length: 15 residues. Germline V CDR1 and CDR2: LNHDA, SQIVND (reference sequence). Trimming took 5 bases from V and 2 from J, leaving 15 bases between them. CDR3 protein: CASSVRVGSNTEAFF. Here the CDR3 DNA reads TGTGCCAGTAGTGTTAGGGTTGGGTCAAACACTGAAGCTTTCTTT.